This is a list of T cell receptor beta chains from one sample in a study of T cells in Graves' hyperthyroidism and ophthalmopathy. In TCRdb, the multiplex PCR reads were re-called with MiXCR into one record per CDR3 protein. The sample records roughly 500,000 distinct CDR3 sequences, roughly a quarter being singletons. The sequencing input was blood. Source of these receptors: a woman in her thirties with Graves' ophthalmopathy. CDR3s include the opening cysteine and the closing phenylalanine or tryptophan. The size entry is marked missing in some rows and otherwise reads once, few, many or a size class.

v_call	clone_size	cdr3_aa
TRBV4-3	many	CASSHRQGGETQYF
TRBV6-5	once	CASSTSTATFLGYTF
TRBV6-5	many	CASSYAYSTDTQYF
TRBV28	.	CASSFVGDTNQPQHF
TRBV19	many	CASRRTSGNTIYF
TRBV29-1	few	CSVESGGGADTGELFF
TRBV11-2	few	CASSSLSGSGRETQYF
TRBV27	many	CASSSRGRTPEAFF
TRBV7-2	few	CASSLVVSGMETQYF
TRBV7-9	many	CASGGTPEAFF
TRBV20-1	many	CSSSLAGGLNTGELFF
TRBV20-1	few	CSARDRAGGPEQYF
TRBV28	many	CASSPPGNRYGYTF
TRBV27	many	CASSLRDRDNSPLHF
TRBV27	many	CASSFAAGNTIYF
TRBV12-3/TRBV12-4	once	CASSDPGTVMGQPQHF
TRBV27	few	CASRKTGAPLGGYTF
TRBV28	many	CASSALHNFGTSRGHTF
TRBV28	.	CASDSNNQPQHF
TRBV30	few	CAWTVNGSPTEAFF
TRBV27	many	CASSLVREGEQYF
TRBV5-1	many	CASSLAPSVAGELFF
TRBV6-5	many	CASSYSDSAYEQYF
TRBV20-1	few	CSAPGQGQVNTEAFF
TRBV6-1	.	CASTPSGNSYEQYF
TRBV19	.	CASLSPGQPGYGYTF
TRBV24-1	.	CATSDSGSEQYF
TRBV6-1	many	CASSDTGVGETQYF
TRBV12-3/TRBV12-4	.	CASSRGGHAGELFF
TRBV12-3/TRBV12-4	.	CASSLGTGLEQYF
TRBV2	many	CASIITAEAFF
TRBV6-2/TRBV6-3	many	CASSYTLGGGGHTGELFF
TRBV30	.	CAWSVGRTNTEAFF
TRBV6-5	.	CASSYGTSIGGYTF
TRBV6-2/TRBV6-3	.	CASSYPAGQFWGPHEAFF
TRBV27	.	CASSADRDHTYEQYF
TRBV28	many	CASSTIQGGTTEAFF
TRBV9	many	CASSRGGQNYGYTF
TRBV27	many	CASSTSRDSGRETQYF
TRBV2	.	CASSDLAGVNTGELFF
TRBV29-1	once	CSVVPGTGKGPQHF
TRBV20-1	few	CSAIRDRGLNQPQHF
TRBV24-1	many	CATRPRTSETGELFF
TRBV3-1	.	CASSHSGTSGGHRGETQYF
TRBV20-1	many	CSARVGRGNTEAFF
TRBV12-3/TRBV12-4	.	CASSLGTGVPLNTGELFF
TRBV25-1	.	CASREVGGAGTGELFF